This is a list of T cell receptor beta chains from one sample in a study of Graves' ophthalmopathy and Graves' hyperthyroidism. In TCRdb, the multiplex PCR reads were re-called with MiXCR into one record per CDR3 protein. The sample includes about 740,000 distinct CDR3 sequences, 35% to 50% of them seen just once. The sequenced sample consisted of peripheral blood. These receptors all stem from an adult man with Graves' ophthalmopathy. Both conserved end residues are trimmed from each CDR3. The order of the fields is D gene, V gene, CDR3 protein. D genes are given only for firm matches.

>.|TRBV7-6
ASSLVQGESEAF
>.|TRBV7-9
ASSFGTLPEAF
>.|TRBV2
ASSAYTRETQY
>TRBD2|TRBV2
ASSGTSLQSEQY
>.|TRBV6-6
ASSWPGGQETQY
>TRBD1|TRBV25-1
ASRGQSLIDEKLF
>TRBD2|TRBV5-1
ASSLGPPGRAEETQY
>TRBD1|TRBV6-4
ASREPGQGGETQY
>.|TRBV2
ASSASRYQETQY
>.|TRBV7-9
ASSPVHTYEQY
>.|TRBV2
ASRRYDGAYEQY
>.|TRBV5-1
ASSIDRRETQY
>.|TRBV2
ASSERVGPLH
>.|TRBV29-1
SSDVPEGANVLT
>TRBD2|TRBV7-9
ASSASTGGIAGGSNEQY
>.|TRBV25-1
ASRLYNEQF
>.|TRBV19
ASSTYRPNYGYT
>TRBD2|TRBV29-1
SSYGASGSETQY
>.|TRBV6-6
ASSFKAETQY
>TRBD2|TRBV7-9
AGSPRLAGGWGETQY
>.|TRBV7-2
ASSQTAFGGRGGNQPQH
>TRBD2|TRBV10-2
ASSEVSGGNEQH
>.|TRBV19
ASSDRAREETQY
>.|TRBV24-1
ASSEGGQPQH
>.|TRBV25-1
ASSPDRSNEKLF
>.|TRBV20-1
SATGTGEQY
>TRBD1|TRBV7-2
ASRPGTGEETQY
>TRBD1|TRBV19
ASSSRTGEKLF
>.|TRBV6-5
ASWKGGSSGANVLT
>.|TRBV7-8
ASSPPNQAAQETQY
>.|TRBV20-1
SARPDPDTDTQY
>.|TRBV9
ASSPRSGEGNTEAF
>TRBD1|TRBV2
ASSDGTGRNTEAF
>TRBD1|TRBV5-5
ASSQVDRVASVYGYT